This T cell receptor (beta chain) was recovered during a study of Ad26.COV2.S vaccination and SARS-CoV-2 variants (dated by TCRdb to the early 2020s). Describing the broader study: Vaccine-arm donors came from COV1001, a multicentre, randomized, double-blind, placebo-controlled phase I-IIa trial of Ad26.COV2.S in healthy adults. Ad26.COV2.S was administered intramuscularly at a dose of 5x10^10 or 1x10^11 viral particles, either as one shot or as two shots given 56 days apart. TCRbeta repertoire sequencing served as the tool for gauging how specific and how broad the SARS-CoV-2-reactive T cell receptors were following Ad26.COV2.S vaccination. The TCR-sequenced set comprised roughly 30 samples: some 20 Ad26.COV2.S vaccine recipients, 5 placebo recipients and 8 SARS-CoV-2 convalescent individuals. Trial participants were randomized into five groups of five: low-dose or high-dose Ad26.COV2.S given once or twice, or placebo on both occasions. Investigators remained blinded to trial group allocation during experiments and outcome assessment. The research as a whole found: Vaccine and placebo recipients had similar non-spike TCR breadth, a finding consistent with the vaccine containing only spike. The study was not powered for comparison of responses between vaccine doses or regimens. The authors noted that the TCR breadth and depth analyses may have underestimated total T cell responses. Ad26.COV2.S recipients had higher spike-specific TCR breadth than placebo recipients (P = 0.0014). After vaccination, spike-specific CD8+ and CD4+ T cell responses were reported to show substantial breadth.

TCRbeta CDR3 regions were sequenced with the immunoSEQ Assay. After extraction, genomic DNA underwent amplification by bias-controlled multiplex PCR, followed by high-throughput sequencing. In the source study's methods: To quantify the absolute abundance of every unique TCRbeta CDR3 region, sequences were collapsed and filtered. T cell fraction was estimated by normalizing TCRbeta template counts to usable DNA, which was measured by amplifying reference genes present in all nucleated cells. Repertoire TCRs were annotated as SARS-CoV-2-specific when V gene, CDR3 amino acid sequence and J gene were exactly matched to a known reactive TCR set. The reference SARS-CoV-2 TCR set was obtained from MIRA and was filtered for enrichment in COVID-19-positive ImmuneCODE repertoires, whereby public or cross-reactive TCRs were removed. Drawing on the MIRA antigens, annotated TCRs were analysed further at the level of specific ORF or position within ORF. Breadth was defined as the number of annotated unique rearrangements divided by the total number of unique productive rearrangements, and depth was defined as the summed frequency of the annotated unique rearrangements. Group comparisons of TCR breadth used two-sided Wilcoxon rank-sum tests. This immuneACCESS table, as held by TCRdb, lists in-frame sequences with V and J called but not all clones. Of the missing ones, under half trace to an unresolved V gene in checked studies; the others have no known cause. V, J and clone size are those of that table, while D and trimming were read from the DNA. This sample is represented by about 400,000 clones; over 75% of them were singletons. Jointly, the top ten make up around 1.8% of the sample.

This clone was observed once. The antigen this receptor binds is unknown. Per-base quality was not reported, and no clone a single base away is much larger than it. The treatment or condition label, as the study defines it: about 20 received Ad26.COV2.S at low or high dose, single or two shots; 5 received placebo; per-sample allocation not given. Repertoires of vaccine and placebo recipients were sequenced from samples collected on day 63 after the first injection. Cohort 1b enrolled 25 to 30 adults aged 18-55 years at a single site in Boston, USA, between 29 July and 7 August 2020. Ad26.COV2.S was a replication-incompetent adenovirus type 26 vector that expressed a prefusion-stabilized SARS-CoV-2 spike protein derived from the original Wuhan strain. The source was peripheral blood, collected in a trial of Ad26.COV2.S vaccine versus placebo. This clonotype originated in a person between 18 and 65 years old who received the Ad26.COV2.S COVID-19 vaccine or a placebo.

Here the CDR3 is given as CASRPRTVRWTGELFF. In nucleotide form, the sequence is TGTGCCAGCAGGCCGCGGACGGTGCGATGGACCGGGGAGCTGTTTTTT. This chain joins TRBV28 to TRBJ2-2, with the D gene too uncertain to name. Counted from cysteine to phenylalanine, this CDR3 has 16 amino acids. The DNA shown is the 48-base CDR3, in frame from base 1. Taken from the germline V gene, the CDR1 and CDR2 loops are MDHEN and SYDVKM. The trim is 6 bases for V and 5 bases for J, with a gap of 19 bases between the germline ends.